The 18 T cell receptor beta chains below were found in one sample sequenced in a study of tumor and adjacent non-tumor tissue in lung cancer. No cell sorting was done before RNA was extracted from the tissue. A modified ARM-PCR protocol with three rounds of nested PCR amplified TCRbeta. In TCRdb, the multiplex PCR reads were re-called with MiXCR into one record per CDR3 protein. The repertoire holds over 60,000 distinct CDR3 sequences, 65% to 90% seen once, with more than 10% in the top ten. Input material: lung tumor tissue. The receptors were gathered from a woman aged 50 to 60 with non-small cell lung cancer.

Turning to this clonotype: Its ends do not fully match the called genes, so a read error is possible. V is TRBV29-1 and J is TRBJ2-7, with TRBD1 identical over 7 bases. Germline CDR1 and CDR2: SQVTM and ANQGSEA. This CDR3 has 14 residues. The CDR3: CSIQGRGDSYEQCF. As DNA, the CDR3 is TGCAGCATACAGGGGAGAGGAGACTCCTACGAGCAGTGCTTC.

A word on this clonotype: The CDR3 does not end in the conserved phenylalanine or tryptophan, so this is likely a read error. This chain uses TRBV29-1 with TRBJ2-3; either TRBD1 or TRBD2 may fit D (6 bases each). This CDR3 has 14 amino acids. The V gene's germline CDR1 is SQVTM and CDR2 ANQGSEA. CDR3 DNA: TGCAACGTTGCGGATTTCGGGGGCCAGGGTAGGCAGTATTCT. Its translation is CNVADFGGQGRQYS.

This clonotype is medium-sized within its sample. The CDR3 region is CASRQGSGSGGGELFF. DNA of the CDR3: TGTGCCAGCAGGCAGGGTTCTGGCAGCGGAGGCGGGGAGCTGTTTTTT. The V and J genes are TRBV6-1 and TRBJ2-2, with D perhaps given as TRBD1 or TRBD2 (5 bases each). The germline CDR1 and CDR2 sequences are MNHNS and SASEGT. The CDR3 totals 16 residues. Between the trimmed V and J ends, which lost 6 bases and 7 bases, there was a span of 21 bases.

CDR3 residues: CASSFSVGFTDTQYF. CDR3 coding DNA: TGTGCCAGCAGCTTCTCCGTGGGGTTCACAGATACGCAGTATTTT. The chain has TRBV11-1 and TRBJ2-3; D gene ambiguous. This CDR3 is 15 amino acids long. The V gene lost 3 bases and the J gene lost 2 bases, with 12 bases spanning the gap. Germline V gene lookup returns CDR1 SGHAT and CDR2 FQDESV (reference sequence).

In the case of this clonotype: The conserved final phenylalanine or tryptophan is absent from the CDR3, which likely points to a read error. This chain uses TRBV6-5 with TRBJ2-7; D is ambiguous. In germline, CDR1 is MNHEY, CDR2 SVGAGI. CDR3 length: 11 amino acids. DNA for the CDR3: TGTGTCAGCAGTCAAAACTACGAGCAGTACCTC. Translation: CVSSQNYEQYL.

With respect to this clonotype: An end of the junction differs from the germline gene, which may be a read error. V usage is TRBV5-8 and J usage is TRBJ1-2; 7 positions agree with TRBD1. This CDR3 comprises 14 residues. Per germline, CDR1 SGHTS and CDR2 YDEGEE. This CDR3 is CASSKGAGNYGYSF. For the CDR3, the DNA is TGTGCCAGCAGCAAGGGGGCCGGTAACTATGGTTACAGCTTC.

Points on this clonotype: The CDR3 carries no conserved terminal phenylalanine or tryptophan, so it likely arises from a read error. CDR3 nucleotide sequence: TGCAGCCCTCCTACATATCGCATGAGCAATGAGCAGTTCTCC. Its translation is CSPPTYRMSNEQFS. The genes are TRBV29-1 and TRBJ2-1, with D unclear. CDR3 size: 14 residues. Germline V CDR1 and CDR2: SQVTM, ANQGSEA. Trimming took 8 bases from V and 6 from J, leaving 20 bases between them.

A single count supports this clonotype. The gene calls are TRBV29-1 and TRBJ2-2; D ambiguous. Trimming left V 4 bases short and J 9 bases short, with 18 bases between. This CDR3 has 14 amino acids. The V gene's germline CDR1 is SQVTM and CDR2 ANQGSEA. The CDR3 coding sequence is TGCAGCGTTGGTCCAGATGCGAACACTAGGGAGCTGTTTTTT. Its protein product is CSVGPDANTRELFF.

About this clonotype: This is likely a read error, given that the CDR3 carries no conserved phenylalanine or tryptophan at its end. This sequence joins TRBV11-1 and TRBJ2-3, with a tentative D call TRBD1 (5 bases). The germline V gene has CDR1 SGHAT and CDR2 FQDESV (reference sequence). The CDR3 is 13 residues long. V lost 6 bases to trimming and J lost 6 bases, with 13 bases between them. CDR3 protein: CASRGAGVDTQYY. CDR3 DNA: TGTGCCAGCAGAGGGGCAGGAGTGGATACGCAGTATTAT.

Concerning this clonotype itself: The conserved phenylalanine or tryptophan is not found at the CDR3 terminus, so this likely reflects a read error. This sequence joins TRBV29-1 and TRBJ2-2; maybe TRBD1 (6 bases). This CDR3 is 14 amino acids long. Looked up from germline, CDR1 is SQVTM and CDR2 is ANQGSEA. The CDR3 DNA follows: TGTAGCGTTTTAGGCCAGGGGCGGACCGAGGAGCTGTTTCTT. This encodes CSVLGQGRTEELFL.

Concerning this clonotype: At one end the junction does not follow the germline gene, possibly because of a read error. The chain is built from TRBV20-1 and TRBJ2-2, with D perhaps matching TRBD2 (5 bases). CDR3 length equals 13 residues. Germline V gene lookup returns CDR1 DFQATT and CDR2 SNEGSKA (reference sequence). The CDR3 nucleotides are TGCAGTGCTGGAGATCTCCCGTACGGGGATCTGTTTTTT. This encodes CSAGDLPYGDLFF.

This clonotype is medium-sized within its sample. The rearrangement joins TRBV20-1 to TRBJ2-2, with 7 bases lining up with TRBD1. Trimming cost V 0 bases and J 7 bases; bases outside gene matches: 17. The CDR3 has 18 amino acids. CDR1 is DFQATT, CDR2 SNEGSKA, per germline (reference sequence). The CDR3 nucleotides are TGCAGTGCTAGAGAAGATGCTTTCGGACAGGCCTTCGGCGGGGAGCTGTTTTTT. This gives the protein CSAREDAFGQAFGGELFF.

Worth noting for this clonotype: One end of the junction does not line up with germline, which may come from a read error. This sequence joins TRBV6-2 or TRBV6-3 and TRBJ2-7; no clear D gene. The CDR3 contains 13 residues. Germline loops: CDR1 MNHEY, CDR2 SVGEGT. The CDR3 bases are TGTGCCGGCAGTTACTTGGTTACCTACGAGCAGTACTTC. Amino acids: CAGSYLVTYEQYF.

Concerning this clonotype itself: Its ends do not fully match the called genes, so a read error is possible. The V gene is TRBV5-1, the J gene TRBJ2-1; tentatively, D is TRBD2 (6 bases). Germline CDR1 SGHRS, CDR2 YFSETQ. The CDR3 covers 14 residues. CDR3 residues: CARSLRGNVDEQFF. Written as DNA, the CDR3 is TGCGCCAGGAGCTTACGCGGGAACGTCGATGAGCAGTTCTTC.

This clonotype is labeled as medium-sized (0.01 to 0.1%). The genes are TRBV10-3 and TRBJ1-2; D not certain. The germline V and J ends were trimmed by 7 bases and 0 bases, with 9 bases remaining between them. Germline CDR1 reads ENHRY; CDR2 reads SYGVKD. The CDR3 totals 13 residues. CDR3 nucleotides: TGTGCCATCAACGACGGAACTAACTATGGCTACACCTTC. Amino acids: CAINDGTNYGYTF.

Comments on this clonotype: Relative to the germline gene, one junction end is altered; a read error may explain this. The V and J genes are TRBV6-1 and TRBJ2-5; D is unclear. This CDR3 has 12 residues. Germline CDR1 is MNHNS and CDR2 is SASEGT. The CDR3 region has the DNA TGTGACAGTCACCTGAGAGGCGAGGCCCAATACTTC. Its protein is CDSHLRGEAQYF.

At least ten counts were recorded for this clonotype. The genes are TRBV6-1 and TRBJ1-3; D is undetermined. From germline, CDR1 is MNHNS and CDR2 SASEGT. The CDR3 is 14 residues long. V was clipped by 4 bases and J by 4 bases, with 11 bases between them. The CDR3 region has the DNA TGTGCCAGCAGTGCTTTAGGGATCGGAAACACCATATATTTT. It yields the protein CASSALGIGNTIYF.

On this clonotype itself: The junction and the germline gene differ at one end; a read error may be behind it. This chain connects TRBV10-3 to TRBJ2-6; TRBD1 matches at 7 bases. This CDR3 spans 16 amino acids. CDR1 is ENHRY and CDR2 is SYGVKD in the germline V gene. For the CDR3, the DNA is TGTGCCATCAGCAGGACAGGTTTCTCTAGGGCAAACGTCCTGACTTTC. Amino acids: CAISRTGFSRANVLTF.